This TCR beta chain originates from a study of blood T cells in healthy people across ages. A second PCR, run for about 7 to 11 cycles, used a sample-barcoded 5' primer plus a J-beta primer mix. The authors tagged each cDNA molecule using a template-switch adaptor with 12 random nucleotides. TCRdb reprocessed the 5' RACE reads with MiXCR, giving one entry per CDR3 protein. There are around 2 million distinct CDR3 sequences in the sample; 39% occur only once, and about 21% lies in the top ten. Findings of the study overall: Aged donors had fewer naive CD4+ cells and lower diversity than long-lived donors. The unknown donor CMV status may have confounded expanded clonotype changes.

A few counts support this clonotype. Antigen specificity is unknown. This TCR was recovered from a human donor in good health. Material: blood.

CDR3 protein: CASSYVAEVSPLHF. CDR3 coding DNA: TGTGCCAGCAGTTACGTGGCAGAGGTCTCACCCCTCCACTTT. The chain carries TRBV6-2 or TRBV6-3 and TRBJ1-6; D call uncertain. There are 14 residues in the CDR3. Per the germline V gene, CDR1 is MNHEY and CDR2 is SVGEGT. Between the trimmed V and J ends, which lost 2 bases and 10 bases, there was a span of 12 bases.